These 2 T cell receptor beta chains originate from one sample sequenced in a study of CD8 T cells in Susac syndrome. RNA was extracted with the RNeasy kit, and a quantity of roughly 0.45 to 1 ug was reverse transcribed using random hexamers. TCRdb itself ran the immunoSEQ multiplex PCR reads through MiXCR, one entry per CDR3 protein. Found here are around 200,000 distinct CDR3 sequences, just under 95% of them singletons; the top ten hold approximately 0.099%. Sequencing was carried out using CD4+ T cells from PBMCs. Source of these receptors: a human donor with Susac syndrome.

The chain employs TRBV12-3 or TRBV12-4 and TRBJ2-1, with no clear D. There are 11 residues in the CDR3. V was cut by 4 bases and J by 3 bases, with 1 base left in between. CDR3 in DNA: TGTGCCAGCAGTTACTACAATGAGCAGTTCTTC. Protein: CASSYYNEQFF.

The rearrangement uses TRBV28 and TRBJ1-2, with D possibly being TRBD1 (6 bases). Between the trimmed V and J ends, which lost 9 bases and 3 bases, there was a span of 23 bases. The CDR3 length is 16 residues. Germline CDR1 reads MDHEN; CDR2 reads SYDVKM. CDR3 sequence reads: CASLALVQGFDYGYTF. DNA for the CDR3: TGTGCCAGTCTTGCATTGGTTCAGGGGTTCGACTATGGCTACACCTTC.